Below are 18 T cell receptor beta chains sequenced from a single sample in a study of T cells in women clearing cervical HPV infection. Some clones are missing from TCRdb's copy, which holds only in-frame ones; the method was immunoSEQ multiplex PCR. This listing includes around 48,000 clones. The specimen sequenced was blood buffy coat. Every receptor here comes from a woman aged 18 to 75 with a cervical HPV16 infection that either progressed to CIN3+ or cleared (not recorded which).

A remark on this clone: The DNA ends 3 residues before the CDR3 does, and the rest of the CDR3 is filled in from the germline J gene. The chain employs TRBV20-1 and TRBJ1-5; 9 nucleotides align to TRBD1. Germline V CDR1 and CDR2: DFQATT, SNEGSKA (reference sequence). The length of the CDR3 is 15 residues. The V gene end was trimmed by 5 bases and the J gene end by 2 bases; junction bases not matched to a gene: 7. CDR3 sequence: CSAAARTGGNQPQHF. Incomplete CDR3 DNA: TGCAGTGCTGCCGCGCGGACAGGGGGCAATCAGCCC.

As to this clone: The read comes to an end 3 residues before the CDR3 does, leaving the germline J gene to fill in the end. Other nucleotide sequences from this sample produce the same CDR3. This chain joins TRBV20-1 and TRBJ1-2; TRBD1 is a possible D gene (6 bases). CDR1 DFQATT and CDR2 SNEGSKA come from the germline V gene (reference sequence). The CDR3 length is 14 residues. V lost 1 base and J lost 2, with 11 bases in between. CDR3: CSARGQGRNYGYTF. The DNA read from the CDR3 is TGCAGTGCTAGAGGGCAGGGGAGGAACTATGGC.

Regarding this clone: The read stops 3 residues short of the end of the CDR3; the missing end is completed from the germline J gene. V gene TRBV19 combines with J gene TRBJ1-1, with D maybe TRBD1 (5 bases). V lost 9 bases to trimming and J lost 2 bases, with 22 bases between them. The CDR3 covers 16 residues. CDR1 is LNHDA, CDR2 SQIVND, per germline (reference sequence). CDR3: CASLPPAGRANTEAFF. Partial CDR3 DNA: TGTGCCAGCCTCCCTCCGGCAGGGAGGGCAAACACTGAA.

About this clone: The DNA ends 3 residues before the CDR3 does, and the rest of the CDR3 is filled in from the germline J gene. This chain joins TRBV5-8 and TRBJ1-5; D is unclear. CDR1 is SGHTS and CDR2 is YDEGEE in the germline V gene. The CDR3 runs to 15 residues. Deletions cut 3 bases from V and 0 bases from J, with 10 bases between. The covered CDR3 bases are TGTGCCAGCAGCTACTCACGGTATAGCAATCAGCCC. Protein product: CASSYSRYSNQP. The full-length CDR3 reads as CASSYSRYSNQPQHF.

For this clone: The CDR3 end lies 3 residues beyond the end of the read and is filled in from the germline J gene. The V gene is TRBV6-1, the J gene TRBJ2-7; 8 bases align to TRBD2. V lost 2 bases and J lost 2; bases outside the gene matches: 11. The germline V gene encodes CDR1 MNHNS and CDR2 SASEGT. The CDR3 covers 17 residues. CDR3: CASSERLANIATYEQYF. The CDR3 bases that were read are TGTGCCAGCAGTGAAAGACTAGCGAACATCGCTACCTACGAG.

As for this clone: The CDR3 is cut off 3 residues early in the read; its end comes from the germline J gene. The V gene is TRBV4-1, the J gene TRBJ1-5; maybe TRBD1 (5 bases). Germline CDR1 reads MGHRA; CDR2 reads YSYEKL. The CDR3 sequence is 14 residues long. V lost 1 base to trimming and J lost 5 bases, with 9 bases between them. The CDR3 DNA, read in part, is TGCGCCAGCAGCCAAGTTTCGGGGGATCAGCCC. Amino acids: CASSQVSGDQP. The CDR3 reads in full as CASSQVSGDQPQHF.

A note on this clone: Read coverage stops 3 residues before the CDR3 terminus; the germline J gene supplies the remainder. The rearrangement uses TRBV18 and TRBJ1-1; the D is unclear. Germline V gene sequence: CDR1 KGHSH, CDR2 LQKENI. The CDR3 spans 15 residues. The V gene lost 5 bases and the J gene lost 5 bases, with 18 bases spanning the gap. The covered CDR3 bases are TGTGCCAGCTCAACATCAATTACCACAGAGACTGAA. Protein sequence: CASSTSITTETE. The CDR3 in full is CASSTSITTETEAFF. Looking up the rest from reference TRBV18 and TRBJ1-1 gives the full variable domain: NAGVMQNPRHLVRRRGQEARLRCSPMKGHSHVYWYRQLPEEGLKFMVYLQKENIIDESGMPKERFSAEFPKEGPSILRIQQVVRGDSAAYFCASSTSITTETEAFFGQGTRLTVV.

Comment on this clone: The read gets to within 3 residues of the CDR3 end, and the germline J gene fills in the rest. J is TRBJ1-2 and V is TRBV30; perhaps TRBD1 as D (5 bases). From germline, CDR1 is GTSNPN and CDR2 SVGIG (reference sequence). The CDR3 consists of 12 residues. CDR3 DNA (partial): TGTGCCTGGAGACATACAGGTCTAGTC. Translation: CAWRHTGLV. The CDR3, in full, reads CAWRHTGLVYTF.

Remarks on this clone: The read is 3 residues too short to cover the CDR3 end, so that end is filled in from the germline J gene. The V call is TRBV5-1, the J call TRBJ2-5, with 7 positions matching TRBD2. This CDR3 comprises 15 residues. The germline V gene encodes CDR1 SGHRS and CDR2 YFSETQ. The J segment lost 4 bases and the V segment lost 2 bases, leaving 8 bases of the junction unmatched. Incomplete CDR3 DNA: TGCGCCAGCAGCTTCCTCGGGCGGGAGACAGAGACC. It codes for CASSFLGRETET. In full, the CDR3 is CASSFLGRETETQYF.

Of note for this clone: The missing CDR3 end, 3 residues past where the read stops, is filled in from the germline J gene. V usage is TRBV20-1 and J usage is TRBJ2-3, with D unclear. The CDR3 contains 16 residues. Trimming took off 2 bases at V and 1 base at J, with 16 bases between the two ends. Germline-derived CDR1 and CDR2 are DFQATT and SNEGSKA (reference sequence). The part of the CDR3 DNA that was read is TGCAGTGCTAGACCCGGTCTACGTACAGGCACAGATACG. Its translation: CSARPGLRTGTDT. The entire CDR3 sequence reads CSARPGLRTGTDTQYF.

Details on this clone: The CDR3 is cut off 3 residues early in the read; its end comes from the germline J gene. This rearrangement joins TRBV7-9 to TRBJ1-2; 8 bases map to TRBD1. CDR1 is SEHNR, CDR2 FQNEAQ, per germline (reference sequence). V was pared by 4 bases and J by 7 bases, with 5 bases of the junction left unmatched. This CDR3 spans 13 amino acids. The part of the CDR3 DNA that was read is TGTGCCAGCAGCTCCTCCCAGGGGGCTGGC. Protein product: CASSSSQGAG. Given in full, the CDR3 is CASSSSQGAGYTF.

Remarks on this clone: With the read ending 3 residues before the CDR3 end, the germline J gene is used to fill in that end. V gene TRBV12-3 or TRBV12-4 combines with J gene TRBJ2-7, with 9 bases matching TRBD2. The J segment lost 6 bases and the V segment lost 1 base, leaving 13 bases of the junction unmatched. The CDR3 has 17 residues. CDR3 sequence reads: CASSLEGFAGGPGEQYF. Partial CDR3 DNA: TGTGCCAGCAGTTTAGAAGGTTTTGCGGGAGGGCCAGGCGAG.

Worth noting for this clone: Read coverage stops 3 residues before the CDR3 terminus; the germline J gene supplies the remainder. V usage is TRBV10-3 and J usage is TRBJ1-1; D might be TRBD1 (5 bases). The V and J ends lost 3 bases and 1 base respectively, with 9 bases between them. CDR1 and CDR2 (germline): ENHRY, SYGVKD. The CDR3 runs 14 residues. CDR3 DNA (partial): TGTGCCATCAGTGATAAACAGGAGAACACTGAA. It translates to CAISDKQENTE. The complete CDR3 sequence is CAISDKQENTEAFF.

Regarding this clone: The CDR3 end lies 3 residues beyond the end of the read and is filled in from the germline J gene. The V and J genes are TRBV7-9 and TRBJ2-5; D is unresolved. This CDR3 has 12 residues. Trimming took off 2 bases at V and 5 bases at J, with 6 bases between the two ends. Germline V gene data show CDR1 as SEHNR and CDR2 as FQNEAQ (reference sequence). The CDR3 loop is CASSLRRETQYF. CDR3 bases read: TGTGCCAGCAGCTTACGGCGGGAGACC. Combining the CDR3 with reference TRBV7-9 and TRBJ2-5 gives the whole variable domain DTGVSQNPRHKITKRGQNVTFRCDPISEHNRLYWYRQTLGQGPEFLTYFQNEAQLEKSRLLSDRFSAERPKGSFSTLEIQRTEQGDSAMYLCASSLRRETQYFGPGTRLLVL.

Points on this clone: The read is 3 residues too short to cover the CDR3 end, so that end is filled in from the germline J gene. This sequence joins TRBV19 and TRBJ2-2; the D gene is possibly TRBD1 (5 bases). Between the trimmed V and J ends, which lost 4 bases and 5 bases, there was a span of 14 bases. The CDR3 has 15 residues. Germline V gene sequence: CDR1 LNHDA, CDR2 SQIVND (reference sequence). The CDR3 sequence is CASSRAVSGTGELFF. The sequenced part of the CDR3 DNA is TGTGCCAGTAGTAGGGCGGTTTCAGGGACCGGGGAG.

With regard to this clone: The read falls 3 residues short of the CDR3 end, and the missing part is taken from the germline J gene. The chain links TRBV19 to TRBJ1-1; 10 bases are shared with TRBD1. The CDR3 sequence is 14 residues long. Looked up from germline, CDR1 is LNHDA and CDR2 is SQIVND (reference sequence). Here the CDR3 reads CASSLGRDRGAAFF. The CDR3 DNA, read in part, is TGTGCCAGTAGTCTCGGGCGGGACAGGGGTGCG.

Remarks on this clone: Coverage ceases 3 residues before the CDR3 finishes, and the germline J gene fills in the end. V gene TRBV19 combines with J gene TRBJ1-1; 10 bases map to TRBD1. Germline assignment: CDR1 LNHDA and CDR2 SQIVND (reference sequence). The length of the CDR3 is 15 residues. The DNA read from the CDR3 is TGTGCCAGTAGTACCAAACGACAGGGGGCTGCCGAA. It yields the protein CASSTKRQGAAE. In full, the CDR3 reads CASSTKRQGAAEAFF.

Concerning this clone itself: The CDR3 is cut off 3 residues early in the read; its end comes from the germline J gene. The chain employs TRBV7-9 and TRBJ2-1; TRBD2 aligns across 11 bases. Unmatched junction bases numbered 5, after V lost 3 bases and J lost 7 bases. This CDR3 spans 15 amino acids. The V gene's germline CDR1 is SEHNR and CDR2 FQNEAQ (reference sequence). Partial CDR3 DNA: TGTGCCAGCAGCTTTCCGTCTAGCGGGAGGAATGAG. Amino acid sequence: CASSFPSSGRNE. The entire CDR3 sequence reads CASSFPSSGRNEQFF.